This T cell receptor (beta chain) came from a study of spatial heterogeneity in lung cancer. TCRdb redid the calling of the 5' RACE reads with MiXCR, one entry per CDR3 protein. The table lists 950 to 1,500 distinct CDR3 sequences, less than 30% of them singletons. There are 13 residues in the CDR3. V was pared by 6 bases and J by 0 bases, with 6 bases between. Germline assignment: CDR1 MNHNY and CDR2 SVGAGI (reference sequence). Time point of the sample: sample taken at primary tumor resection. This clonotype has just a few counts. The sequence derives from a female donor with early-stage non-small cell lung cancer. The sequenced sample was normal lung tissue next to the tumor, obtained at surgery. The gene calls are TRBV6-6 and TRBJ1-3; D is ambiguous. CDR3 region: CASRESSGNTIYF. The CDR3 DNA sequence: TGTGCCAGCAGAGAGAGCTCTGGAAACACCATATATTTT.